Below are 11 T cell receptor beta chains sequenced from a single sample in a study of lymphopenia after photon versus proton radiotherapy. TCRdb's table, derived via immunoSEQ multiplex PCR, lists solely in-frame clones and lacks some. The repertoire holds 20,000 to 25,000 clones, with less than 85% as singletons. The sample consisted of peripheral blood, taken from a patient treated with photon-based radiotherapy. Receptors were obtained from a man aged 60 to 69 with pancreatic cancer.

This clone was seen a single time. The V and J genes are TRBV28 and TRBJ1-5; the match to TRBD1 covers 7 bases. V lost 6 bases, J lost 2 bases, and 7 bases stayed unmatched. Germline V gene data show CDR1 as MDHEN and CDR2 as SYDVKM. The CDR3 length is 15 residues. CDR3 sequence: CASRLQGFGNQPQHF. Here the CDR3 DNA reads TGTGCCAGCAGGCTACAGGGGTTTGGCAATCAGCCCCAGCATTTT.

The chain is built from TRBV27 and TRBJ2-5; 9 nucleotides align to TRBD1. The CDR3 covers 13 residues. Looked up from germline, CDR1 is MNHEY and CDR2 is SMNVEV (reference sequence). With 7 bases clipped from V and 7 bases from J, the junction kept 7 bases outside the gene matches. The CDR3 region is CASKTGGGGTQYF. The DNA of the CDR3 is TGTGCCAGCAAAACAGGGGGCGGTGGGACCCAGTACTTC.

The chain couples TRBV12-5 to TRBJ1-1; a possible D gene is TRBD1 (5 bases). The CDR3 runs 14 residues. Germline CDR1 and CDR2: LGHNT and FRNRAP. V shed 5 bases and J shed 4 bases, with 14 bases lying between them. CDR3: CASGIQGAVTEAFF. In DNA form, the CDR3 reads TGTGCTAGTGGTATTCAGGGAGCGGTCACTGAAGCTTTCTTT.

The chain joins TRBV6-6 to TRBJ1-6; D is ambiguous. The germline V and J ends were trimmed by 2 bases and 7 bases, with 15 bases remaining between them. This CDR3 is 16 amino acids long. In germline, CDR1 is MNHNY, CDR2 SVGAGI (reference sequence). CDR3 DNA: TGTGCCAGCAGTTACGGCCTGAGAGGCCAGAATTCACCCCTCCACTTT. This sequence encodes CASSYGLRGQNSPLHF.

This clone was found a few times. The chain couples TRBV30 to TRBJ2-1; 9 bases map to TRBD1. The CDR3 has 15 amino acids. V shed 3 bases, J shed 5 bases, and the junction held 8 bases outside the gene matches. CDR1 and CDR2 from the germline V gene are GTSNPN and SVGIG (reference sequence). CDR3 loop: CAWRRTGTGNNEQFF. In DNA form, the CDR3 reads TGTGCCTGGAGACGTACCGGGACAGGGAACAATGAGCAGTTCTTC.

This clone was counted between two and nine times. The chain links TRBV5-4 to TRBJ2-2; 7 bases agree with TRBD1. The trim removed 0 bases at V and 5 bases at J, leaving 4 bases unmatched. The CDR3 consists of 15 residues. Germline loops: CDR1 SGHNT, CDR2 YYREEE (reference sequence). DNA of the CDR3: TGTGCCAGCAGCTTGGCAGGGACAGCGACCGGGGAGCTGTTTTTT. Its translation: CASSLAGTATGELFF.

CDR3: CASSTRTGSYEQYF. CDR3 bases: TGTGCCAGTAGTACAAGGACAGGATCCTACGAGCAGTACTTC. The chain combines TRBV19 with TRBJ2-7; TRBD1 aligns across 7 bases. Per the germline V gene, CDR1 is LNHDA and CDR2 is SQIVND (reference sequence). The CDR3 spans 14 residues. The junction had 4 bases not matched to a gene; V was cut back by 4 bases and J by 1 base.

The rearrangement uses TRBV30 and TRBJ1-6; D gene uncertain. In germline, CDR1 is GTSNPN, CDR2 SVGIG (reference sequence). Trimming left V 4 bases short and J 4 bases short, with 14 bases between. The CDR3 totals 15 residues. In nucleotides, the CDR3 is TGTGCCTGGACTTTAGGACCCTGGTATAATTCACCCCTCCACTTT. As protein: CAWTLGPWYNSPLHF. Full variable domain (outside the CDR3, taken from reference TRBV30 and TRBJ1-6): SQTIHQWPATLVQPVGSPLSLECTVEGTSNPNLYWYRQAAGRGLQLLFYSVGIGQISSEVPQNLSASRPQDRQFILSSKKLLLSDSGFYLCAWTLGPWYNSPLHFGNGTRLTVT.

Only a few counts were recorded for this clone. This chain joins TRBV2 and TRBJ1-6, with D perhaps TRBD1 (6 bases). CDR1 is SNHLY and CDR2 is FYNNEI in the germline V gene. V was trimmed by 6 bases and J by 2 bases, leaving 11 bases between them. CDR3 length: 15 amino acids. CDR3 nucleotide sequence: TGTGCCAGCAGGAGGACAGCGACCTATAATTCACCCCTCCACTTT. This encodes CASRRTATYNSPLHF.

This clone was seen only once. Written as DNA, the CDR3 is TGTGCCAGCAGCCCCCCGGGGCGGGGGAGCTACGAGCAGTACTTC. Its protein is CASSPPGRGSYEQYF. The rearrangement links TRBV27 to TRBJ2-7; 7 nucleotides match TRBD2. Germline CDR1 and CDR2: MNHEY and SMNVEV (reference sequence). The J segment lost 3 bases and the V segment lost 6 bases, leaving 11 bases of the junction unmatched. The CDR3 is 15 amino acids.

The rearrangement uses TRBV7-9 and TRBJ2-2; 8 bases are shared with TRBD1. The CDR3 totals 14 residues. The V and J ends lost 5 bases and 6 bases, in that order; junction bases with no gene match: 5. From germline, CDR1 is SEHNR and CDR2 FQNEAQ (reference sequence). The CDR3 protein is CASSPQGAAGELFF. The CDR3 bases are TGTGCCAGCAGCCCGCAGGGGGCGGCCGGGGAGCTGTTTTTT.